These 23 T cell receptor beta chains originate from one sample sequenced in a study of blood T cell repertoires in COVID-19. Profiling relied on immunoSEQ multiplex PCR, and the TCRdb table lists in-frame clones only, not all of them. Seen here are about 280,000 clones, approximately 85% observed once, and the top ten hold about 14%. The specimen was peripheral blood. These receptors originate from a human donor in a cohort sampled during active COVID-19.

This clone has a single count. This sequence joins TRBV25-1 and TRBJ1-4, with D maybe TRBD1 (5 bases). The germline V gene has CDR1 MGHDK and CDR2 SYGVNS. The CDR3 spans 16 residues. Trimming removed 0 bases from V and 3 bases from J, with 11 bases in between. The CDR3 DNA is TGTGCCAGCAGTGAATACGGGGGGGTTTCTAATGAAAAACTGTTTTTT. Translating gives CASSEYGGVSNEKLFF.

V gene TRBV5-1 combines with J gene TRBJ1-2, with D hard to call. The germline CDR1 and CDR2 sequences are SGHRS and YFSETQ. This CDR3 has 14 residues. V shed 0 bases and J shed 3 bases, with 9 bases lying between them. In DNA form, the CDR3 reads TGCGCCAGCAGCTTGGCCAGCGCCTACTATGGCTACACCTTC. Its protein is CASSLASAYYGYTF.

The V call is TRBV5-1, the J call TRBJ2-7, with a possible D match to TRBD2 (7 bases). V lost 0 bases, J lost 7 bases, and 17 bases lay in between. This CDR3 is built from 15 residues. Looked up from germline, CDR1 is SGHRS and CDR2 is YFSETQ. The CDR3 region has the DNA TGCGCCAGCAGCTTGGTGGCGGGGGCGCCGGGTGAGCAGTACTTC. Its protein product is CASSLVAGAPGEQYF.

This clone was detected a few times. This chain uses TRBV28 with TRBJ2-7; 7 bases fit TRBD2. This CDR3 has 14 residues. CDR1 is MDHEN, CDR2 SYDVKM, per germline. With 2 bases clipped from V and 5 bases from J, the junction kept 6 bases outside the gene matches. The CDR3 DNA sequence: TGTGCCAGCAGTTTACTGCGGGAGCAGAACGAGCAGTACTTC. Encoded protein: CASSLLREQNEQYF.

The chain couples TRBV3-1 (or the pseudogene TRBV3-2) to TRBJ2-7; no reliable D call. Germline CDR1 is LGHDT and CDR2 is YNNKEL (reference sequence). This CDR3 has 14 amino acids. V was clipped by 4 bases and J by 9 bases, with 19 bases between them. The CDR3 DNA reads TGTGCCAGCAGCCCCAACATATCCCCACCCGTGCAGTACTTC. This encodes CASSPNISPPVQYF.

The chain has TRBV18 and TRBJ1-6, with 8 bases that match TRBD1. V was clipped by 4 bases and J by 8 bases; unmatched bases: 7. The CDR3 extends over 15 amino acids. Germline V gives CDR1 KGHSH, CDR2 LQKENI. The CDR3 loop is CASSRDRRLDSPLHF. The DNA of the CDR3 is TGTGCCAGCTCACGGGACAGGAGATTAGATTCACCCCTCCACTTT.

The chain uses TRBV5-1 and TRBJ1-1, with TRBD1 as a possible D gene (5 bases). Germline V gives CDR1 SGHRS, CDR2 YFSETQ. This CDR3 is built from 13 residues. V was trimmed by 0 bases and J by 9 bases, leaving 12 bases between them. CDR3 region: CASSLAPGAQAFF. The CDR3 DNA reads TGCGCCAGCAGCTTGGCCCCTGGGGCCCAAGCTTTCTTT.

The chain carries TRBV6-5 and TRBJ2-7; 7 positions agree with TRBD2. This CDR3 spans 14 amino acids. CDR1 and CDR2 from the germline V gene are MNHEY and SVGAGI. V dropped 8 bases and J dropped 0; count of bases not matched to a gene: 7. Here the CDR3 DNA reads TGTGCCAGCGAGCGAGCTAGCGGCTCCTACGAGCAGTACTTC. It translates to CASERASGSYEQYF.

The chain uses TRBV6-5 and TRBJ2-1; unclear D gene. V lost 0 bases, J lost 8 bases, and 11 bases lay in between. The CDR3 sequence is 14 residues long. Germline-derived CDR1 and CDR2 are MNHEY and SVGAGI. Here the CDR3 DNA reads TGTGCCAGCAGTTACTCTTCGAGCCGCGATGAGCAGTTCTTC. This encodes CASSYSSSRDEQFF.

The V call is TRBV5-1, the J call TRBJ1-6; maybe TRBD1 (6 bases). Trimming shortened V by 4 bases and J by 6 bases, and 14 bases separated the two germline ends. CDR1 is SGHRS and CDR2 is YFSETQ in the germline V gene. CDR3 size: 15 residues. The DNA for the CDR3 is TGCGCCAGCAGCAGCAGGACAGCTACTAATTCACCCCTCCACTTT. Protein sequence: CASSSRTATNSPLHF.

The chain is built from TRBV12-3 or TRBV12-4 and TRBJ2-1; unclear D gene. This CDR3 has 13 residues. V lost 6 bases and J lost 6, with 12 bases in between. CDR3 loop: CASSLAFPNEQFF. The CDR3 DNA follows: TGTGCCAGCAGCTTGGCCTTCCCCAATGAGCAGTTCTTC.

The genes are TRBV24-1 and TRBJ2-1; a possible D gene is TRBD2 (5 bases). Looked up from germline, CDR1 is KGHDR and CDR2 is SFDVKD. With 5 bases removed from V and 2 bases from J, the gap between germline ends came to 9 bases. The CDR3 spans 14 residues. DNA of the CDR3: TGTGCCACCAGTGCAGAGGGCCCCTACAATGAGCAGTTCTTC. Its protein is CATSAEGPYNEQFF.

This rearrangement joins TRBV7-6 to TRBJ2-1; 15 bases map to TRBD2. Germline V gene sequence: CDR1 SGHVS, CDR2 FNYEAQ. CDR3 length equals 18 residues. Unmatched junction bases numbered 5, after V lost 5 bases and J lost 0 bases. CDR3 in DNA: TGTGCCAGCAGCCTCGGACTAGCGGGAGGGAGCTCCTACAATGAGCAGTTCTTC. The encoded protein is CASSLGLAGGSSYNEQFF. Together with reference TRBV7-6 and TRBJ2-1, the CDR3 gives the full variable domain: GAGVSQSPRYKVTKRGQDVALRCDPISGHVSLYWYRQALGQGPEFLTYFNYEAQQDKSGLPNDRFSAERPEGSISTLTIQRTEQRDSAMYRCASSLGLAGGSSYNEQFFGPGTRLTVL.

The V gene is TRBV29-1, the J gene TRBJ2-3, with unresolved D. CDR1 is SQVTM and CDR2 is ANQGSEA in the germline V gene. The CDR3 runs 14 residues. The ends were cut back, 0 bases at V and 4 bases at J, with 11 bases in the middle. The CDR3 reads CSVEDRSRADTQYF. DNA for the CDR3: TGCAGCGTTGAAGATCGTAGCCGGGCAGATACGCAGTATTTT.

The CDR3 here is CASSGPGLVSEQYF. CDR3 sequence (DNA): TGTGCCAGCAGCGGACCGGGACTAGTCTCCGAGCAGTACTTC. The chain has TRBV9 and TRBJ2-7, with TRBD2 matching 8 bases. The V and J ends lost 3 bases and 6 bases, in that order; junction bases with no gene match: 8. Germline V lookup: CDR1 SGDLS, CDR2 YYNGEE. The CDR3 runs to 14 residues.

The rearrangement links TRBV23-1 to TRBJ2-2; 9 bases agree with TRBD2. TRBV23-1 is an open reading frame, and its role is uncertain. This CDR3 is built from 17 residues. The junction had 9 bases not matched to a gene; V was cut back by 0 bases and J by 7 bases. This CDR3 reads CASSQSPAGGRNGELFF. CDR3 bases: TGCGCCAGCAGTCAATCCCCAGCGGGAGGTCGTAACGGGGAGCTGTTTTTT.

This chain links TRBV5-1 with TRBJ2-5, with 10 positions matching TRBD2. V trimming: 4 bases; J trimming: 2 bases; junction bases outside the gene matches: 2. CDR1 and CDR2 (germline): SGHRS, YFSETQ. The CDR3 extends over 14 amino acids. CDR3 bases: TGCGCCAGCAGCCTAGCGGGGGCTCAAGAGACCCAGTACTTC. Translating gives CASSLAGAQETQYF.

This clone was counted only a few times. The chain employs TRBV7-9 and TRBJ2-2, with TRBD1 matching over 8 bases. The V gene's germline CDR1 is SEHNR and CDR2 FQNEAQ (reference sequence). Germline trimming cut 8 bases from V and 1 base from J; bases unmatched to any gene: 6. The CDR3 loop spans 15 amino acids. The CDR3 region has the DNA TGTGCCAGCGACAGGGGACCCCTGAACACCGGGGAGCTGTTTTTT. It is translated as CASDRGPLNTGELFF.

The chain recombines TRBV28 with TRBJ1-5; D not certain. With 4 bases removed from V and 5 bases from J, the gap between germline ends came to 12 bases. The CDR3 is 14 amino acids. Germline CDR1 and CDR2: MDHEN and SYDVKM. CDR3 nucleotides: TGTGCCAGCAGTTATTATGCAGGCTATCAGCCCCAGCATTTT. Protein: CASSYYAGYQPQHF.

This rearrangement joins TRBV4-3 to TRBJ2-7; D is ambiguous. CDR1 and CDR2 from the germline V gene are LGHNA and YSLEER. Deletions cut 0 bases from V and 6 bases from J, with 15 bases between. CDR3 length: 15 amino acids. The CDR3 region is CASSQELAPIGEQYF. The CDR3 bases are TGCGCCAGCAGCCAAGAGTTAGCCCCAATTGGCGAGCAGTACTTC.

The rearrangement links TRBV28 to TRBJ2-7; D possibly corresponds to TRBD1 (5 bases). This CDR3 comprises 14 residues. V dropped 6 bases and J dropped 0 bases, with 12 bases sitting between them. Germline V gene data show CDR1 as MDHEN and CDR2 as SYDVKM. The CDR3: CASSLVTVSYEQYF. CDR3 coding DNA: TGTGCCAGCAGCCTCGTGACAGTCTCCTACGAGCAGTACTTC.

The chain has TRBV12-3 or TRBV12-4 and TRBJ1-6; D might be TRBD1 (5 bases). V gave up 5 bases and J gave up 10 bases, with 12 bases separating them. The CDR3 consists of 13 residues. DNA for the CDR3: TGTGCCAGCAGTATCGGGACTTCGTCACCCCTCCACTTT. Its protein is CASSIGTSSPLHF.

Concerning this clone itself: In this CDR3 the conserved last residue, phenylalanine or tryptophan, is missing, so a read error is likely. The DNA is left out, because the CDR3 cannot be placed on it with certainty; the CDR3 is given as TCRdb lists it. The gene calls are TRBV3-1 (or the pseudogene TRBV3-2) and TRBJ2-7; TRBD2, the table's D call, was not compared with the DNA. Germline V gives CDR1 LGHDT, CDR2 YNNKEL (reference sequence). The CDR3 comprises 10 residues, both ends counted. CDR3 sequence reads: CASPLIALAA.